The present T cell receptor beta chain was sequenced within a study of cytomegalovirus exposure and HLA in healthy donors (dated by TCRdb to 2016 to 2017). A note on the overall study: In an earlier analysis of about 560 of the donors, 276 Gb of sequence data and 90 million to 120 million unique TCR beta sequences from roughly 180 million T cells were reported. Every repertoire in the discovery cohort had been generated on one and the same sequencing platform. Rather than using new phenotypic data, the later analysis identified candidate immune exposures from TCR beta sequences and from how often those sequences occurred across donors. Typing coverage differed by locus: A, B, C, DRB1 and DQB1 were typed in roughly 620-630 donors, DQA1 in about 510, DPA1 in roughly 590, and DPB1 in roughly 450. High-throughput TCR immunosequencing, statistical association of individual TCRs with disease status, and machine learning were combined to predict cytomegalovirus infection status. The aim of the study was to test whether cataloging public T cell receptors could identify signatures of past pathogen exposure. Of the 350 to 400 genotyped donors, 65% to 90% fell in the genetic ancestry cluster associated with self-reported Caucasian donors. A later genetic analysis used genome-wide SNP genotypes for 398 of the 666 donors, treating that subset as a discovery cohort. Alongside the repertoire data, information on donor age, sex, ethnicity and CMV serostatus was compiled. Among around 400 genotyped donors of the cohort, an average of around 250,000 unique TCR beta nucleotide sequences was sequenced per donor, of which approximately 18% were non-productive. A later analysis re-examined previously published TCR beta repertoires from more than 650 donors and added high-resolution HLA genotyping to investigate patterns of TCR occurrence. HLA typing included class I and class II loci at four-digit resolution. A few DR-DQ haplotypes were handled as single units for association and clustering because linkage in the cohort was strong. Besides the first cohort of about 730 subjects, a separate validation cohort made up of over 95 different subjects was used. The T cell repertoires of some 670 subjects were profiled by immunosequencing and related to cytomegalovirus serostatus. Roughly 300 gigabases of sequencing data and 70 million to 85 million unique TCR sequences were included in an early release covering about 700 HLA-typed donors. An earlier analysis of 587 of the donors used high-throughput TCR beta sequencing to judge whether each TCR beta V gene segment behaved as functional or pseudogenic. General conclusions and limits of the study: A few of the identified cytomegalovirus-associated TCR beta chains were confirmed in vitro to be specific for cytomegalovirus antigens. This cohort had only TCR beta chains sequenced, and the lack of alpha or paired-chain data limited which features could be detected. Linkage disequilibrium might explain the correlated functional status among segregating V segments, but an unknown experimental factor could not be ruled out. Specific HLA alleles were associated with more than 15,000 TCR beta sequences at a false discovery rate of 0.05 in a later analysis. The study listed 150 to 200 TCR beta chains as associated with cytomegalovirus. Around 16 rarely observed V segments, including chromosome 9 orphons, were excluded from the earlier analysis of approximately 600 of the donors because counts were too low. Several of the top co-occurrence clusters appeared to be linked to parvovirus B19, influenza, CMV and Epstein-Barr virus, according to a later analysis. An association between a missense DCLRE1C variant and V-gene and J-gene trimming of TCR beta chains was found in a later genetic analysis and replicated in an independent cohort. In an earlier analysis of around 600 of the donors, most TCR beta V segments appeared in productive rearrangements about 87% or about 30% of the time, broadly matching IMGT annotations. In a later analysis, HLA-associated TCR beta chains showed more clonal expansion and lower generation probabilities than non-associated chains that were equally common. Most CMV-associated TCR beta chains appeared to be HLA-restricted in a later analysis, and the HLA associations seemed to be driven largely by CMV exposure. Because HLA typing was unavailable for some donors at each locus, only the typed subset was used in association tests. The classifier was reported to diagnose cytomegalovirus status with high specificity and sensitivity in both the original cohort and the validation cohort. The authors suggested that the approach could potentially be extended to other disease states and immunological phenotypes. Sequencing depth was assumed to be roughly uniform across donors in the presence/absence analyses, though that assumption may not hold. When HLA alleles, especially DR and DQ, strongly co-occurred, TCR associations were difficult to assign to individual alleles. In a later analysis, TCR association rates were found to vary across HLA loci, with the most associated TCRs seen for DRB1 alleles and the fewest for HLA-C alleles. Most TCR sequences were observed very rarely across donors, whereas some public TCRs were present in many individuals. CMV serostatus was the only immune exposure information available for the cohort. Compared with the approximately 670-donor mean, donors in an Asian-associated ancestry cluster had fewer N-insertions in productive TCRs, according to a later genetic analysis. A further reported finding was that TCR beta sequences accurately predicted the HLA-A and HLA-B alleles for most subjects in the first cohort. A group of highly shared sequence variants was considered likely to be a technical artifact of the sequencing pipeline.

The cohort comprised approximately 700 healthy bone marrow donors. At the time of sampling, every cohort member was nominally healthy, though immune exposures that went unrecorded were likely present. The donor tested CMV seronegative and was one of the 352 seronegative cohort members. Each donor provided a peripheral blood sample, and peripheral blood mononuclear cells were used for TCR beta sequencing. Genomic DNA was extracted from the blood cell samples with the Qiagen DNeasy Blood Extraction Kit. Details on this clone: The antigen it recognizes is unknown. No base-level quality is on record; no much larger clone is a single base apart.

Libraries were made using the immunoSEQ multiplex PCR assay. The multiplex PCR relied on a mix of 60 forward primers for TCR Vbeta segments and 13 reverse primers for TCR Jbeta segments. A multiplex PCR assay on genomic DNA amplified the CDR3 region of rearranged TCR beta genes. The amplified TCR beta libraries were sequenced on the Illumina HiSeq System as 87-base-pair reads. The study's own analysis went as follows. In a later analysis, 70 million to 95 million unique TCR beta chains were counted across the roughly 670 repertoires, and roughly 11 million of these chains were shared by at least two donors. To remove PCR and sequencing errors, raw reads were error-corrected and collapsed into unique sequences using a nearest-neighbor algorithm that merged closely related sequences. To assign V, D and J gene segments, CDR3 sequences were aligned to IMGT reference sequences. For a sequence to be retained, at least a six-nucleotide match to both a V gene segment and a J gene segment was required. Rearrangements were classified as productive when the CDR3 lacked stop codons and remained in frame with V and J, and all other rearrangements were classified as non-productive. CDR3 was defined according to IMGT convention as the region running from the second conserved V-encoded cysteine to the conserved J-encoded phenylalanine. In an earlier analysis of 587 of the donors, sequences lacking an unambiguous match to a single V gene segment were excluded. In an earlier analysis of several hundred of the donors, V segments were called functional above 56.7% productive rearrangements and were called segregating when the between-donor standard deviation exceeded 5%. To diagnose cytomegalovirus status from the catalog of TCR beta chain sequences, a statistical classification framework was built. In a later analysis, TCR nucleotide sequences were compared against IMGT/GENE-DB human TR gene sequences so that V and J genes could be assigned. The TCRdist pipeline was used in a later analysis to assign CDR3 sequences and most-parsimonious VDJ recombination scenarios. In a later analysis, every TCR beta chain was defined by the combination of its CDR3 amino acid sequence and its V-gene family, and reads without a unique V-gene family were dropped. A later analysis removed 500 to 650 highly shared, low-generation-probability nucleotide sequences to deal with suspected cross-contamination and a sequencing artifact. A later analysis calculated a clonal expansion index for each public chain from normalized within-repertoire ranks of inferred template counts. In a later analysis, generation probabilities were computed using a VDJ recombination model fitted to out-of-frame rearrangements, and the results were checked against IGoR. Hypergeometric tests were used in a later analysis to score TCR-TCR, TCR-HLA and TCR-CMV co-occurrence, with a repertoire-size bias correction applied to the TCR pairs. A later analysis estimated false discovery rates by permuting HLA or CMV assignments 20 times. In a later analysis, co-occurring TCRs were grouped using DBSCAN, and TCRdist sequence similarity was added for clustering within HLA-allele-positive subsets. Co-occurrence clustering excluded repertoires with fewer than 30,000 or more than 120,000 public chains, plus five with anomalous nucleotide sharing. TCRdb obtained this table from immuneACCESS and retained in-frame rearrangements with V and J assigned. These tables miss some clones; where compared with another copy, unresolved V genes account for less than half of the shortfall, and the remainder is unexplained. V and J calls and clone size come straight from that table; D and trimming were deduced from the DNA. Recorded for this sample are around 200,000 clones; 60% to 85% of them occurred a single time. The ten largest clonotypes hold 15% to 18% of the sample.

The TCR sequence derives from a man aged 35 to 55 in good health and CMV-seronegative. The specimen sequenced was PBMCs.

The nucleotide sequence is TGTGCCAGCAGCCAAGGTCCAGGGAGCAATCAGCCCCAGCATTTT. Its amino acids are CASSQGPGSNQPQHF. Recombination joined TRBV4-2 with TRBJ1-5; the D segment could be TRBD1, given 5 matching bases. The CDR3 holds 15 amino acids from the cysteine to the phenylalanine. Only the CDR3 portion is preserved as DNA: 45 bases, with reading frame beginning at the first base. CDR1 LGHNA and CDR2 YNFKEQ are derived from the germline V gene. V loses 1 base, J loses 1 base, and the germline ends lie 8 bases apart.